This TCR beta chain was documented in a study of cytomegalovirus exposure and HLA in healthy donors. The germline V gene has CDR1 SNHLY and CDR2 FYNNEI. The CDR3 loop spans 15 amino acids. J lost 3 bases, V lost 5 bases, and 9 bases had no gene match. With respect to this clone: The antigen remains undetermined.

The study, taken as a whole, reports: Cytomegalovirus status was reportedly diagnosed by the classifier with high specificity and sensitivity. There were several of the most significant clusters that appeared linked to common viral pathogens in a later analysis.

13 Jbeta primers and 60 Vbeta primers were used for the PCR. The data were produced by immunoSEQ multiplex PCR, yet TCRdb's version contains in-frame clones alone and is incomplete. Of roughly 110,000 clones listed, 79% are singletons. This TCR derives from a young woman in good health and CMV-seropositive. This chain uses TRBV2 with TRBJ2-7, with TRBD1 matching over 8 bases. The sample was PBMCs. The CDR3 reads CASSPGQGAIYEQYF. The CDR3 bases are TGTGCCAGCAGTCCAGGACAGGGAGCAATCTACGAGCAGTACTTC.